This T cell receptor beta chain was recovered during a study of blood T cells in healthy people across ages. Whole-study results and caveats: Diversity of TCR beta per million T cells declined in a roughly linear way with age.

This clonotype was counted only a few times. Its antigen is unidentified. The CDR3 runs to 13 residues. The germline V and J ends were trimmed by 3 bases and 0 bases, with 5 bases remaining between them. Germline lookup yields CDR1 MDHEN and CDR2 SYDVKM. A J-beta primer mix and a sample-barcoded 5' primer were used in a second PCR of about 7 to 12 cycles. TCRdb independently ran MiXCR on the 5' RACE reads; one entry per CDR3 protein. This repertoire shows over 700,000 distinct CDR3 sequences, 25% found once; its top ten account for 9.4%. The donors, healthy Caucasians from Russia, were aged about 6 to 90. This sample was also put to use in a study of T cells of mothers and their children. As reported in that work: A few healthy Caucasian mothers gave samples, and so did their six children.

V usage is TRBV28 and J usage is TRBJ2-5; no firm D call. The receptor's source is a boy aged 5-17 years in good health. Sequencing was performed on blood. CDR3 DNA sequence: TGTGCCAGCAGTTTTGTGGACCAAGAGACCCAGTACTTC. The encoded protein is CASSFVDQETQYF.